A selection of T cell receptor beta chains follows, all from one sample in a study of breast tumors, draining lymph nodes, adjacent tissues. Via MiXCR, TCRdb re-called the multiplex PCR reads, giving one row per CDR3 protein. The sample includes about 13,000 distinct CDR3 sequences, roughly 53% of them seen just once. Sequenced material: tumor-adjacent breast tissue. The source is a female donor with breast cancer. Some clones in this sample may be carry-over from other donors' samples. Each CDR3 is given with its conserved first and last residue. D genes are given only for firm matches. Clone size, where shown, is once, few, many, or a class for clones that have expanded.

many TRBJ2-3 TRBV19 - CASRGGASADTQYF TGTGCCAGTCGTGGGGGCGCCTCAGCAGATACGCAGTATTTT
few TRBJ2-2 TRBV5-6 - CASSWAGRIGELFF TGTGCCAGCAGCTGGGCGGGACGCATCGGGGAGCTGTTTTTT
medium-sized TRBJ2-7 TRBV7-8 - CASSLGVHEQYF TGTGCCAGCAGCTTAGGAGTTCACGAGCAGTACTTC
few TRBJ1-2 TRBV7-2 - CASSLQQRLYGYTF TGTGCCAGCAGCCTACAGCAACGGTTGTATGGCTACACCTTC
many TRBJ2-2 TRBV29-1 TRBD1 CSGGQGAGELFF TGCAGCGGGGGACAGGGGGCCGGGGAGCTGTTTTTT
- TRBJ2-3 TRBV9 TRBD1 CASSVIGTGWTDTQYF TGTGCCAGCAGCGTTATCGGGACAGGGTGGACAGATACGCAGTATTTT
- TRBJ2-1 TRBV7-2 - CASSFQGGNEQFF TGTGCCAGCAGCTTCCAGGGGGGGAATGAGCAGTTCTTC
many TRBJ1-4 TRBV28 - CASSFVLGGSSANEKLFF TGTGCCAGCAGTTTTGTACTTGGGGGGTCTTCGGCTAATGAAAAACTGTTTTTT
few TRBJ1-2 TRBV5-6 - CASSLVRQGRNGYTF TGTGCCAGCAGCTTGGTCCGGCAGGGACGGAATGGCTACACCTTC
- TRBJ1-2 TRBV11-2 - CASSLDRAAGASGYTF TGTGCCAGCAGCTTAGATCGGGCAGCGGGCGCGAGTGGCTACACCTTC
once TRBJ1-6 TRBV20-1 TRBD1 CSARRQGDSPLHF TGCAGTGCTAGAAGACAGGGGGATTCACCCCTCCACTTT
- TRBJ1-2 TRBV6-1 - CASSETGLGYTF TGTGCCAGCAGTGAAACAGGGCTAGGCTACACCTTC
- TRBJ1-2 TRBV20-1 TRBD1 CSGDRGWNGYTF TGCAGTGGTGACAGGGGGTGGAATGGCTACACCTTC
- TRBJ1-4 TRBV6-2/TRBV6-3 - CASSPPGKLFF TGTGCCAGCAGTCCCCCGGGCAAACTGTTTTTT
- TRBJ2-7 TRBV5-6 - CASSLPRGEQYF TGTGCCAGCAGCCTTCCCCGGGGCGAGCAGTACTTC
- TRBJ2-1 TRBV27 - CASNKSGGEQFF TGTGCCAGCAATAAGTCGGGGGGCGAGCAGTTCTTC
- TRBJ2-3 TRBV4-1 - CASSLPSDTQYF TGCGCCAGCAGCCTTCCATCAGATACGCAGTATTTT
- TRBJ2-2 TRBV9 - CASTPVGGELFF TGTGCCAGCACCCCCGTTGGTGGGGAGCTGTTTTTT
few TRBJ2-2 TRBV9 TRBD2 CASSASGRASGELFF TGTGCCAGCAGCGCGAGCGGGAGGGCCTCCGGGGAGCTGTTTTTT
- TRBJ1-4 TRBV7-9 - CASSLVGSLEKLFF TGTGCCAGCAGCTTAGTGGGCAGTTTGGAAAAACTGTTTTTT
once TRBJ2-2 TRBV7-2 - CASSLRHGGSDTGELFF TGTGCCAGCAGCTTACGGCACGGGGGCTCGGACACCGGGGAGCTGTTTTTT
- TRBJ1-2 TRBV7-2 - CASSLAKGGHYGYTF TGTGCCAGCAGCTTAGCAAAGGGGGGCCATTATGGCTACACCTTC
many TRBJ2-3 TRBV19 - CASSKQRTDTQYF TGTGCCAGTAGTAAACAGCGCACAGATACGCAGTATTTT
medium-sized TRBJ1-2 TRBV30 - CAWSPPHPGPYGYTF TGTGCCTGGAGCCCTCCCCACCCAGGGCCCTATGGCTACACCTTC
- TRBJ1-5 TRBV5-6 TRBD1 CASSFLKGQGNQPQHF TGTGCCAGCAGCTTCCTGAAGGGACAGGGCAATCAGCCCCAGCATTTT
- TRBJ2-7 TRBV2 - CASSASLGAYEQYF TGTGCCAGCAGTGCTAGTCTGGGAGCCTACGAGCAGTACTTC
many TRBJ1-2 TRBV5-8 - CASSLNRVYGYTF TGTGCCAGCAGCTTGAACAGGGTCTATGGCTACACCTTC
- TRBJ2-7 TRBV20-1 - CSAAPGSYEPYF TGCAGTGCTGCCCCGGGCAGCTACGAGCCGTACTTC
- TRBJ2-7 TRBV18 - CASSPASRSYEQYF TGTGCCAGCTCACCAGCTAGCAGATCCTACGAGCAGTACTTC
many TRBJ2-2 TRBV7-2 - CASRPTPGRELFF TGTGCCAGCCGCCCTACCCCGGGGAGGGAGCTGTTTTTT
- TRBJ2-2 TRBV7-3 TRBD2 CASSRTSDTGELFF TGTGCCAGCAGCCGGACTAGCGACACCGGGGAGCTGTTTTTT
medium-sized TRBJ2-3 TRBV20-1 TRBD1 CSARVGTGATDTQYF TGCAGTGCTAGAGTCGGGACAGGGGCAACAGATACGCAGTATTTT
many TRBJ2-7 TRBV2 - CASGAATYEQYF TGTGCCAGCGGGGCTGCCACCTACGAGCAGTACTTC
many TRBJ2-7 TRBV28 - CASSSRDTIDEQYF TGTGCCAGCAGTTCCCGGGACACCATTGACGAGCAGTACTTC
many TRBJ1-4 TRBV5-8 TRBD1 CASSLGQGAVNEKLFF TGTGCCAGCAGCTTGGGACAGGGGGCAGTTAATGAAAAACTGTTTTTT
few TRBJ2-1 TRBV27 - CARPTWGQFF TGTGCCAGGCCTACCTGGGGGCAGTTCTTC
many TRBJ2-1 TRBV24-1 TRBD2 CATSDSGTSGRWPYNEQFF TGTGCCACCAGTGATTCCGGGACTAGCGGGAGGTGGCCCTACAATGAGCAGTTCTTC
- TRBJ2-3 TRBV18 TRBD2 CASSRLAGDTDTQYF TGTGCCAGCTCACGGCTAGCGGGGGACACAGATACGCAGTATTTT
many TRBJ2-5 TRBV18 - CASSPYKARRETQYF TGTGCCAGCTCACCATATAAGGCTAGACGAGAGACCCAGTACTTC
medium-sized TRBJ2-7 TRBV7-2 - CASSPDFSSYEQYF TGTGCCAGCAGCCCCGACTTTTCCTCCTACGAGCAGTACTTC
- TRBJ2-1 TRBV7-8 - CASSLTGGTREQFF TGTGCCAGCAGCTTAACTGGCGGGACCCGTGAGCAGTTCTTC
many TRBJ2-4 TRBV12-3/TRBV12-4 TRBD1 CASSSTGGKNIQYF TGTGCCAGCAGCTCGACAGGGGGCAAAAACATTCAGTACTTC
many TRBJ1-2 TRBV4-1 - CASSQEGRGGDGYTF TGCGCCAGCAGCCAAGAGGGCAGGGGCGGTGATGGCTACACCTTC
few TRBJ1-2 TRBV7-8 - CASSTPTEGPNYGYTF TGTGCCAGCAGCACTCCGACAGAGGGTCCTAACTATGGCTACACCTTC
many TRBJ2-3 TRBV6-5 TRBD2 CASSHRGLAKGTDTQYF TGTGCCAGCAGTCACCGGGGACTAGCTAAGGGCACAGATACGCAGTATTTT
many TRBJ2-7 TRBV6-5 TRBD1 CASSYSGTGASYEQYF TGTGCCAGCAGTTACTCCGGGACAGGGGCCTCCTACGAGCAGTACTTC
many TRBJ1-2 TRBV20-1 TRBD1 CSADGDSYGSTF TGCAGTGCCGATGGGGACAGTTACGGCTCCACCTTC
- TRBJ2-1 TRBV7-9 TRBD2 CASSPGRLAGGSNEQFF TGTGCCAGCAGTCCAGGCCGACTAGCGGGAGGAAGCAATGAGCAGTTCTTC
- TRBJ2-1 TRBV6-1 - CASRYWTDALDEQFF TGTGCCAGCAGGTATTGGACAGACGCCTTGGATGAGCAGTTCTTC
many TRBJ2-2 TRBV6-6 - CASNPSGGKGTVNTGELFF TGTGCCAGCAACCCGTCCGGAGGGAAGGGGACCGTGAACACCGGGGAGCTGTTTTTT
- TRBJ1-5 TRBV19 TRBD1 CASTDREGQPQHF TGTGCCAGTACTGACAGGGAGGGTCAGCCCCAGCATTTT
few TRBJ2-7 TRBV2 TRBD2 CASSEYLAVAYEQYF TGTGCCAGCAGTGAATACCTAGCGGTTGCCTACGAGCAGTACTTC
many TRBJ2-3 TRBV28 TRBD2 CAIEAGGPSTDTQYF TGTGCCATCGAAGCGGGAGGGCCCAGCACAGATACGCAGTATTTT
many TRBJ2-1 TRBV20-1 TRBD2 CSARDKFGIAGALSYNEQFF TGCAGTGCTAGAGATAAGTTTGGGATAGCGGGAGCGCTGTCCTACAATGAGCAGTTCTTC
- TRBJ1-1 TRBV19 - CASSVSDRGRRNTEAFF TGTGCCAGTAGTGTGTCGGACCGGGGCCGCAGAAACACTGAAGCTTTCTTT
- TRBJ1-6 TRBV2 - CASERGNFPLHF TGTGCCAGCGAGAGGGGGAATTTCCCCCTCCACTTT
once TRBJ2-1 TRBV5-1 TRBD2 CASSAGTSGMAEQFF TGCGCCAGCAGCGCCGGGACTAGCGGGATGGCTGAGCAGTTCTTC
large TRBJ2-1 TRBV7-2 - CASSFLQGEGGNEQFF TGTGCCAGCAGCTTTCTACAGGGAGAAGGTGGCAATGAGCAGTTCTTC
- TRBJ2-1 TRBV2 - CASRQGVGNELFF TGTGCCAGCAGACAGGGCGTGGGCAATGAGCTGTTCTTC